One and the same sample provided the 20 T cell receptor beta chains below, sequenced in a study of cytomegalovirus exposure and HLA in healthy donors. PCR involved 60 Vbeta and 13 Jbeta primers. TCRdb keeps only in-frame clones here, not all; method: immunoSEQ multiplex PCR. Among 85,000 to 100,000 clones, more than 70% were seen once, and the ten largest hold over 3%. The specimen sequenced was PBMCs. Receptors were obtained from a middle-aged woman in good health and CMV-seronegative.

CDR3 residues: CASSPQTTSNTEAFF. Here the CDR3 DNA reads TGCGCCAGCAGCCCCCAAACGACAAGCAACACTGAAGCTTTCTTT. This sequence joins TRBV5-1 and TRBJ1-1; D is undetermined. Looked up from germline, CDR1 is SGHRS and CDR2 is YFSETQ. CDR3 length: 15 amino acids. Trimming left V 4 bases short and J 2 bases short, with 15 bases between.

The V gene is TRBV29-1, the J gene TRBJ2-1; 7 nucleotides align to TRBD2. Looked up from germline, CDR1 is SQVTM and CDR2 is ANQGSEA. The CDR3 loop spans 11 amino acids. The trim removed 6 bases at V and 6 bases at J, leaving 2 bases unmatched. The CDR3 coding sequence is TGCAGCGTCCGGGAGGCCAATGAGCAGTTCTTC. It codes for CSVREANEQFF.

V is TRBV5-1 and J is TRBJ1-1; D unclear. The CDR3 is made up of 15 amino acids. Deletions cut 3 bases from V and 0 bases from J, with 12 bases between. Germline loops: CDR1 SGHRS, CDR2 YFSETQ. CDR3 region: CASSWSTGMNTEAFF. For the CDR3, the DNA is TGCGCCAGCAGCTGGTCGACTGGAATGAACACTGAAGCTTTCTTT.

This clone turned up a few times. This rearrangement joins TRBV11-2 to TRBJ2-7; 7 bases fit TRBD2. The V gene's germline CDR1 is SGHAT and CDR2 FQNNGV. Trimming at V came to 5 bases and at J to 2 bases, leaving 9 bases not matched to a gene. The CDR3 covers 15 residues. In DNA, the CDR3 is TGTGCCAGCAGCCTCGCGGGGGACCCCACCTACGAGCAGTACTTC. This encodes CASSLAGDPTYEQYF.

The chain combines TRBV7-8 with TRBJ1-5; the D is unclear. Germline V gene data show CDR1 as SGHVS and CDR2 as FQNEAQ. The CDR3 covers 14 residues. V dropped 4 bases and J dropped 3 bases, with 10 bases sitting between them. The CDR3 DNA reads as TGTGCCAGCAGCTCCGGACTAAACAATCAGCCCCAGCATTTT. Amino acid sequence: CASSSGLNNQPQHF.

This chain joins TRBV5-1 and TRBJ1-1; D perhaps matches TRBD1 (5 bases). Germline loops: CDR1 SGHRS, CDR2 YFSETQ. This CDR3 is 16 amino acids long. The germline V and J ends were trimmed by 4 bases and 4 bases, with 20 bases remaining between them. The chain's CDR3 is CASSRNQDGGATEAFF. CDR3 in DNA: TGCGCCAGCAGCCGTAACCAAGACGGGGGTGCCACTGAAGCTTTCTTT.

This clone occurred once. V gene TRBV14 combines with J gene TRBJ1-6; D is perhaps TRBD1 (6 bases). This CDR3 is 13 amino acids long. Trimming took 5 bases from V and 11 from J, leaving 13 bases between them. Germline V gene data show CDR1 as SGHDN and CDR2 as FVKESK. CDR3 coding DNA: TGTGCCAGCAGCTTCAGGGGTCGGGCACCCCTCCACTTT. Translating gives CASSFRGRAPLHF.

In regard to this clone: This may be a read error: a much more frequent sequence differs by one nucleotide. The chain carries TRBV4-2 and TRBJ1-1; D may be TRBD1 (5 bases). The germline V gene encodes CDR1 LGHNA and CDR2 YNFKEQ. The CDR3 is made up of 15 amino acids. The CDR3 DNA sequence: TGTGCCAACAGCCAAGTCGCAGGGCTGGACACTGAAGCTTTCTTT. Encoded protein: CANSQVAGLDTEAFF.

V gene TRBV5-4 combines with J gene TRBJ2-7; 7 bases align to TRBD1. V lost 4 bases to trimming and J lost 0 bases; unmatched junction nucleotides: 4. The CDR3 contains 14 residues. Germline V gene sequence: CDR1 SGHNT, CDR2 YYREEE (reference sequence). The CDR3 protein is CASSRGQFSYEQYF. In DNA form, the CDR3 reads TGTGCCAGCAGCCGGGGACAGTTCTCCTACGAGCAGTACTTC.

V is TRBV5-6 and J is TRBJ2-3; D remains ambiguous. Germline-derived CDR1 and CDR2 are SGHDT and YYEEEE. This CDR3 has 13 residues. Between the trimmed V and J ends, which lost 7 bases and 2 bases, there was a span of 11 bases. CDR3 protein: CASLALLTDTQYF. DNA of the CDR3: TGTGCCAGCCTTGCGCTACTCACAGATACGCAGTATTTT.

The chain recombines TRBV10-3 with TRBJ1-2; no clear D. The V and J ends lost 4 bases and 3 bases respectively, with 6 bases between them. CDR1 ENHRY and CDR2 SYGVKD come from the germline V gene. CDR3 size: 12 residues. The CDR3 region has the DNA TGTGCCATCAGTGGGCTGGACTATGGCTACACCTTC. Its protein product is CAISGLDYGYTF.

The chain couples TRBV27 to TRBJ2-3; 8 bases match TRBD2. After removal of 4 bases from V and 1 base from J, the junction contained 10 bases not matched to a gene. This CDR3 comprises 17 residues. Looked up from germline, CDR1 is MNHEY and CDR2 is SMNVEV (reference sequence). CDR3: CASSYRGVGGGTDTQYF. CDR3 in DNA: TGTGCCAGCAGTTACCGAGGCGTCGGGGGGGGCACAGATACGCAGTATTTT.

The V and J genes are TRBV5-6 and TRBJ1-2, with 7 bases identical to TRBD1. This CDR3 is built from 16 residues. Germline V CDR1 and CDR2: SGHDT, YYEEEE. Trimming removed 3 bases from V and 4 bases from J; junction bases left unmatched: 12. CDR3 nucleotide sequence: TGTGCCAGCAGCTCGTATAACAGGGGATCTAGCTATGGCTACACCTTC. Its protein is CASSSYNRGSSYGYTF. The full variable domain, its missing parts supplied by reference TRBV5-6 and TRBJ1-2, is DAGVTQSPTHLIKTRGQQVTLRCSPKSGHDTVSWYQQALGQGPQFIFQYYEEEERQRGNFPDRFSGHQFPNYSSELNVNALLLGDSALYLCASSSYNRGSSYGYTFGSGTRLTVV.

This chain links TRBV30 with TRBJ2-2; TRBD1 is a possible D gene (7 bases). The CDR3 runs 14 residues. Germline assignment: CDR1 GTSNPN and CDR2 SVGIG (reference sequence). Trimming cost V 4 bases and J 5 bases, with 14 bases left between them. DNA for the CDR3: TGTGCCTGGACCACAGGGGCGGGGACCGGGGAGCTGTTTTTT. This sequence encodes CAWTTGAGTGELFF.

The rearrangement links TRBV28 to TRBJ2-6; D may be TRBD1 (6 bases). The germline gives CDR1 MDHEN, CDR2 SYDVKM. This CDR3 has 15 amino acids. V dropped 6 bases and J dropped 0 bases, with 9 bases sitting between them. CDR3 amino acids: CASRLTGSGANVLTF. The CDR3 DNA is TGTGCCAGCAGATTGACAGGCTCTGGGGCCAACGTCCTGACTTTC.

The CDR3 DNA reads as TGTGCCAGCAGCTATTACCAGTCCCAACGACAGGATGAGCAGTTCTTC. Translation: CASSYYQSQRQDEQFF. The chain employs TRBV7-9 and TRBJ2-1; possible D gene TRBD1, 6 bases. CDR1 is SEHNR, CDR2 FQNEAQ, per germline (reference sequence). This CDR3 has 16 amino acids. V dropped 4 bases and J dropped 8 bases, with 21 bases sitting between them. Full variable domain (rest looked up from reference TRBV7-9 and TRBJ2-1): DTGVSQNPRHKITKRGQNVTFRCDPISEHNRLYWYRQTLGQGPEFLTYFQNEAQLEKSRLLSDRFSAERPKGSFSTLEIQRTEQGDSAMYLCASSYYQSQRQDEQFFGPGTRLTVL.

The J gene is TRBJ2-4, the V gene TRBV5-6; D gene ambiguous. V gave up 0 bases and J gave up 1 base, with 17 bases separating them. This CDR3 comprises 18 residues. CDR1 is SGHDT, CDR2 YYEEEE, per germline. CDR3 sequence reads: CASSLESGLWVAKNIQYF. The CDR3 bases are TGTGCCAGCAGCTTGGAGAGTGGGCTTTGGGTCGCCAAAAACATTCAGTACTTC.

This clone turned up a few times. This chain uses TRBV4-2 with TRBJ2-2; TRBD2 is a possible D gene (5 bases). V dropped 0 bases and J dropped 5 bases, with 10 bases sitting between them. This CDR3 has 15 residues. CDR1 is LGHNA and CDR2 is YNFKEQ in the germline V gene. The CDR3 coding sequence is TGTGCCAGCAGCCAAGATCCGGGAAGTACCGGGGAGCTGTTTTTT. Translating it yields CASSQDPGSTGELFF.

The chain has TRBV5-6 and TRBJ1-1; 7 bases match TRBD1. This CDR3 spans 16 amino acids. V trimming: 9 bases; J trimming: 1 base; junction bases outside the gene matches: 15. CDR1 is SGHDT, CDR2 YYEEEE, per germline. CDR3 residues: CAITRTGLIENTEAFF. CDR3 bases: TGTGCCATTACCCGGACAGGATTAATCGAGAACACTGAAGCTTTCTTT. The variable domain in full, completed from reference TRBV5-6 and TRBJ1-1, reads DAGVTQSPTHLIKTRGQQVTLRCSPKSGHDTVSWYQQALGQGPQFIFQYYEEEERQRGNFPDRFSGHQFPNYSSELNVNALLLGDSALYLCAITRTGLIENTEAFFGQGTRLTVV.

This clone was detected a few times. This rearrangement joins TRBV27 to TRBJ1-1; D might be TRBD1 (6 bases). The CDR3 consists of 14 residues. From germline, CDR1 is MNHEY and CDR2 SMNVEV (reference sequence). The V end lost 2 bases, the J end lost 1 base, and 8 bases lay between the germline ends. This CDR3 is CASSLGTTNTEAFF. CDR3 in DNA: TGTGCCAGCAGTTTAGGGACAACGAACACTGAAGCTTTCTTT.